The 32 T cell receptor beta chains below were found in one sample sequenced in a study of tumor-infiltrating lymphocytes in oesophageal squamous cell carcinoma. Each CDR3 protein gets one entry after TCRdb re-called the PCR reads with MiXCR. The repertoire consists of 18,000 or so distinct CDR3 sequences, with about 40% occurring once and the leading ten covering about 19%. The sample was normal esophageal tissue next to the tumor. The receptors shown here come from a female donor with esophageal squamous cell carcinoma.

This clonotype showed up many times. The chain recombines TRBV7-8 with TRBJ2-7; D is unclear. The germline V and J ends were trimmed by 2 bases and 7 bases, with 12 bases remaining between them. This CDR3 contains 13 residues. The germline V gene has CDR1 SGHVS and CDR2 FQNEAQ. The CDR3, as DNA: TGTGCCAGCAGCTTAAGTCACTACAATGAGCAGTACTTC. As protein: CASSLSHYNEQYF.

Many counts were recorded for this clonotype. The V call is TRBV24-1, the J call TRBJ2-2, with 11 nucleotides matching TRBD1. CDR3 length: 15 amino acids. J gave up 5 bases and V 2 bases, and 0 bases lay outside the gene matches. In germline, CDR1 is KGHDR, CDR2 SFDVKD. The CDR3 here is CATSDWDRGTGELFF. In DNA form, the CDR3 reads TGTGCCACCAGTGATTGGGACAGGGGGACCGGGGAGCTGTTTTTT.

The chain has TRBV7-6 and TRBJ2-7; D gene ambiguous. The DNA matches TRBJ2-5 better at its end, which makes the J call doubtful. The CDR3 length is 13 residues. CDR1 and CDR2 from the germline V gene are SGHVS and FNYEAQ. The CDR3 DNA sequence: TGTGCCAGCAGTAGTGAGCTGGTTGAGACCCAGTACTTC. Translated, it gives CASSSELVETQYF.

This clonotype was observed a handful of times. The chain recombines TRBV11-2 with TRBJ2-3; TRBD2 matches 13 bases. Germline-derived CDR1 and CDR2 are SGHAT and FQNNGV. Unmatched junction bases numbered 9, after V lost 5 bases and J lost 1 base. This CDR3 is built from 18 residues. The CDR3 is CASSRRTSGSSGTDTQYF. CDR3 in DNA: TGTGCCAGCAGCCGCCGGACTAGCGGGAGTTCAGGCACAGATACGCAGTATTTT.

J is TRBJ1-6 and V is TRBV6-1; D is perhaps TRBD1 (5 bases). Germline V gene lookup returns CDR1 MNHNS and CDR2 SASEGT. Trimming left V 6 bases short and J 4 bases short, with 10 bases between. The CDR3 runs 14 residues. The CDR3 region has the DNA TGTGCCAGCAGCGCCGGGACTTATAATTCACCCCTCCACTTT. This translates into CASSAGTYNSPLHF.

The chain joins TRBV9 to TRBJ2-7, with D perhaps TRBD1 (6 bases). Germline CDR1 and CDR2: SGDLS and YYNGEE. This CDR3 has 15 residues. Trimming left V 4 bases short and J 2 bases short, with 16 bases between. The CDR3 sequence: CASSPEDRPTYEQYF. The CDR3 bases are TGTGCCAGCAGCCCTGAGGACAGACCAACCTACGAGCAGTACTTC.

This clonotype was counted between two and nine times. This chain uses TRBV6-1 with TRBJ2-5; D may be TRBD2 (6 bases). The CDR3 consists of 16 residues. Germline CDR1 and CDR2: MNHNS and SASEGT. Trimming pared 6 bases from V and 2 bases from J, leaving 19 bases between. The CDR3 region is CASSLLTLAGQETQYF. CDR3 sequence (DNA): TGTGCCAGCAGCCTGCTGACTTTGGCGGGACAAGAGACCCAGTACTTC.

This clonotype has ten or more counts. The V gene is TRBV6-1, the J gene TRBJ2-7; 9 nucleotides line up with TRBD2. The trim removed 6 bases at V and 3 bases at J, leaving 9 bases unmatched. Looked up from germline, CDR1 is MNHNS and CDR2 is SASEGT. CDR3 length: 15 residues. In nucleotides, the CDR3 is TGTGCCAGCAGCTCGGCGGGGGGGGGAAGCTACGAGCAGTACTTC. This gives the protein CASSSAGGGSYEQYF.

This clonotype has more than one count but fewer than ten. Here the CDR3 omits its conserved ending phenylalanine or tryptophan, so a read error is the likely source. It is unclear where the CDR3 begins or ends on the DNA, so no DNA is shown, and the CDR3 is as TCRdb lists it. V is TRBV7-2 and J is TRBJ2-7; the listed D gene, TRBD1, was not tested against the DNA. The CDR3 is 15 residues long, ends included. CDR1 SGHTA and CDR2 FQGNSA come from the germline V gene. Here the CDR3 reads CASSPHQGQGYTFGS.

V gene TRBV12-3 or TRBV12-4 combines with J gene TRBJ2-5; 9 bases are a match to TRBD2. Near its end, the DNA agrees better with TRBJ2-3, so the J call may be wrong. The CDR3 has 15 residues. CDR3 sequence reads: CASSFGSGGADTQYF. CDR3 in DNA: TGTGCCAGCAGTTTTGGTAGCGGGGGAGCAGATACGCAGTATTTT.

This clonotype is medium-sized within its sample. The chain joins TRBV7-2 to TRBJ1-2, with 8 bases matching TRBD1. The CDR3 consists of 15 residues. The V and J ends lost 1 base and 4 bases, in that order; junction bases with no gene match: 5. Germline lookup yields CDR1 SGHTA and CDR2 FQGNSA. CDR3 DNA: TGTGCCAGCAGCTTAGACGGGACAGGATCCTATGGCTACACCTTC. Translating gives CASSLDGTGSYGYTF.

This clonotype is categorized as medium-sized. J is TRBJ2-4 and V is TRBV24-1; 8 bases align to TRBD2. V dropped 2 bases and J dropped 9; count of bases not matched to a gene: 8. CDR3 size: 15 residues. CDR1 and CDR2 from the germline V gene are KGHDR and SFDVKD. CDR3 residues: CATSDSGGGAVIQYF. CDR3 in DNA: TGTGCCACCAGTGATTCGGGAGGGGGGGCGGTCATTCAGTACTTC.

This clonotype was counted many times. This sequence joins TRBV11-3 and TRBJ2-6, with D unresolved. From germline, CDR1 is SGHNT and CDR2 YENEEA. V was pared by 5 bases and J by 0 bases, with 8 bases between. This CDR3 region has 15 residues. The CDR3 bases are TGTGCCAGCAGCCTGGTACTCTCTGGGGCCAACGTCCTGACTTTC. It translates to CASSLVLSGANVLTF. The complete variable domain, with remaining parts taken from reference TRBV11-3 and TRBJ2-6, reads EAGVVQSPRYKIIEKKQPVAFWCNPISGHNTLYWYLQNLGQGPELLIRYENEEAVDDSQLPKDRFSAERLKGVDSTLKIQPAELGDSAVYLCASSLVLSGANVLTFGAGSRLTVL.

The chain has TRBV6-6 and TRBJ2-5, with 8 bases that match TRBD2. The DNA end is more similar to TRBJ2-1, so the J call may be wrong. The germline V gene has CDR1 MNHNY and CDR2 SVGAGI (reference sequence). CDR3 size: 16 residues. CDR3 nucleotides: TGTGCCAGCAGTTACTCTAGCGGGATGGGATACAATGAGCAGTTCTTC. It is translated as CASSYSSGMGYNEQFF.

A single count supports this clonotype. The gene calls are TRBV7-9 and TRBJ1-1, with D perhaps TRBD1 or TRBD2 (6 bases each). The better agreement between TRBJ2-1 and the DNA end casts doubt on the J call. This CDR3 has 14 residues. CDR1 and CDR2 from the germline V gene are SEHNR and FQNEAQ (reference sequence). The CDR3 reads CASTMGGVHNEQFF. The DNA for the CDR3 is TGTGCCAGCACGATGGGGGGCGTTCACAATGAGCAGTTCTTC.

This clonotype was detected once. J is TRBJ2-1 and V is TRBV6-7; tentatively, D is TRBD2 (5 bases). With the DNA end fitting TRBJ2-7 better, the J assignment may be wrong. TRBV6-7 has ORF status, its function being uncertain. The CDR3 length is 15 residues. CDR3 region: CASSYSSDYTDTQYF. Written as DNA, the CDR3 is TGTGCCAGCAGTTACTCGAGTGACTACACAGATACGCAGTACTTC.

The DNA for the CDR3 is TGTGCCAGCAGGGCCCCGGGCGAGTGGCTTAACTATGGCTACACCTTC. Translated: CASRAPGEWLNYGYTF. This chain joins TRBV6-6 and TRBJ1-2, with D uncertain. The CDR3 extends over 16 amino acids. V was shortened by 6 bases and J by 1 base, with 18 bases between the two germline ends. Looked up from germline, CDR1 is MNHNY and CDR2 is SVGAGI (reference sequence).

The rearrangement joins TRBV7-9 to TRBJ2-7; 7 bases fit TRBD2. CDR1 SEHNR and CDR2 FQNEAQ come from the germline V gene (reference sequence). Germline trimming cut 4 bases from V and 6 bases from J; bases unmatched to any gene: 6. The CDR3 totals 13 residues. The chain's CDR3 is CASSSALASEQYF. CDR3 coding DNA: TGTGCCAGCAGCTCCGCACTAGCGAGCGAGCAGTACTTC. Looking up the rest from reference TRBV7-9 and TRBJ2-7 gives the full variable domain: DTGVSQNPRHKITKRGQNVTFRCDPISEHNRLYWYRQTLGQGPEFLTYFQNEAQLEKSRLLSDRFSAERPKGSFSTLEIQRTEQGDSAMYLCASSSALASEQYFGPGTRLTVT.

This chain joins TRBV7-8 and TRBJ2-2; 8 bases line up with TRBD1. Trimming cost V 4 bases and J 3 bases; bases outside gene matches: 4. The germline V gene has CDR1 SGHVS and CDR2 FQNEAQ. This CDR3 has 15 residues. The CDR3 is CASSSDRGYTGELFF. CDR3 nucleotide sequence: TGTGCCAGCAGCTCTGACAGGGGTTACACCGGGGAGCTGTTTTTT.

The chain carries TRBV19 and TRBJ2-1, with 9 bases fitting TRBD1. Looked up from germline, CDR1 is LNHDA and CDR2 is SQIVND (reference sequence). CDR3 length: 15 amino acids. The ends lost 6 bases at V and 10 bases at J; junction bases unmatched: 13. The CDR3 sequence: CASRLRQGGSYEQFF. The DNA for the CDR3 is TGTGCCAGTAGACTTCGACAGGGGGGGTCGTACGAGCAGTTCTTC.

J is TRBJ2-1 and V is TRBV7-3, with 7 bases identical to TRBD1. The last part of the DNA fits TRBJ2-7 better; the J call may be wrong. CDR1 and CDR2 (germline): SGHTA, FQGTGA. The CDR3 is made up of 13 amino acids. Here the CDR3 reads CASSETGFGEQYF. In DNA, the CDR3 is TGTGCCAGCAGCGAGACAGGGTTTGGCGAGCAGTACTTC.

The gene calls are TRBV7-2 and TRBJ2-1; no clear D. The J call may be faulty, since TRBJ2-7 better matches the DNA end. CDR1 is SGHTA, CDR2 FQGNSA, per germline. This CDR3 spans 13 amino acids. CDR3 DNA: TGTGCCAGCAGCCCGGGCGGTCCCTACGAGCAGTACTTC. It codes for CASSPGGPYEQYF.

This sequence joins TRBV6-2 or TRBV6-3 and TRBJ2-3, with 8 positions matching TRBD1. Judging by the DNA end, TRBJ1-1 fits better; the J call may be wrong. The CDR3 is 15 amino acids. The V gene's germline CDR1 is MNHEY and CDR2 SVGEGT. Here the CDR3 DNA reads TGTGCCAGCAGTGTTGGAGACAGGGGTGGTACTGAAGCTTTCTTT. Its protein is CASSVGDRGGTEAFF.

This chain uses TRBV12-3 or TRBV12-4 with TRBJ1-5; 10 nucleotides agree with TRBD1. The V gene end was trimmed by 3 bases and the J gene end by 7 bases; junction bases not matched to a gene: 3. The CDR3 loop spans 14 amino acids. CDR3 sequence (DNA): TGTGCCAGCAGTTTGGAGGGACAGGGGCAGCCCCAGCATTTT. Its translation is CASSLEGQGQPQHF.

This clonotype is a singleton in its sample. The rearrangement joins TRBV7-3 to TRBJ1-1, with a tentative D call TRBD1 (5 bases). The tail of the sequence fits TRBJ2-1 better, so the J call may be wrong. The CDR3 is made up of 14 amino acids. CDR1 SGHTA and CDR2 FQGTGA come from the germline V gene. The CDR3 protein is CASSSGWGVNEQFF. CDR3 DNA: TGTGCCAGCAGCTCAGGATGGGGCGTGAATGAGCAGTTCTTC.

Concerning this clonotype: The CDR3 carries no conserved terminal phenylalanine or tryptophan, so it likely arises from a read error. The DNA is left out, because the CDR3 cannot be placed on it with certainty; the CDR3 is given as TCRdb lists it. V and J are TRBV7-2 and TRBJ2-5; TRBD1 is taken as the D call from the table, unchecked against the DNA. The CDR3 extends over 17 residues, inclusive of both ends. The germline V gene has CDR1 SGHTA and CDR2 FQGNSA. CDR3 amino acids: CASSFGQESFYGYTFGS.

This sequence joins TRBV30 and TRBJ1-5, with D perhaps TRBD1 (5 bases). The germline CDR1 and CDR2 sequences are GTSNPN and SVGIG (reference sequence). The CDR3 contains 15 residues. Trimming took off 4 bases at V and 5 bases at J, with 18 bases between the two ends. DNA of the CDR3: TGTGCCTGGACCCCAGCCCGGACACCTTATCAGCCCCAGCATTTT. Its protein is CAWTPARTPYQPQHF.

The rearrangement joins TRBV7-2 to TRBJ2-7; TRBD1 matches 9 bases. Judging by the DNA end, TRBJ2-1 fits better; the J call may be wrong. The length of the CDR3 is 15 residues. Per germline, CDR1 SGHTA and CDR2 FQGNSA. The CDR3 sequence is CASSPKDRGYNEQFF. In DNA form, the CDR3 reads TGTGCCAGCAGCCCGAAGGACAGGGGCTACAATGAGCAGTTCTTC.

This sequence joins TRBV7-2 and TRBJ1-5, with D perhaps TRBD1 (5 bases). Trimming pared 2 bases from V and 7 bases from J, leaving 15 bases between. Germline CDR1 and CDR2: SGHTA and FQGNSA. This CDR3 region has 15 residues. DNA of the CDR3: TGTGCCAGCAGCTTAAGTTGGGGGGTAAGCCAGCCCCAGCATTTT. Amino acids: CASSLSWGVSQPQHF.

The V gene is TRBV6-9, the J gene TRBJ2-3; a possible D gene is TRBD1 (6 bases). Trimming took off 6 bases at V and 4 bases at J, with 17 bases between the two ends. The CDR3 has 15 amino acids. CDR1 MNHGY and CDR2 SVAAGI come from the germline V gene. CDR3 loop: CASRPGQGAPDTQYF. The DNA for the CDR3 is TGTGCCAGCAGACCGGGACAAGGTGCGCCAGATACGCAGTATTTT.

This chain joins TRBV7-2 and TRBJ2-7; D call uncertain. This CDR3 comprises 15 residues. Germline CDR1 and CDR2: SGHTA and FQGNSA. V was shortened by 3 bases and J by 1 base, with 13 bases between the two germline ends. In DNA form, the CDR3 reads TGTGCCAGCAGCTTCCCCTTGCGCCGGTCCTACGAGCAGTACTTC. This sequence encodes CASSFPLRRSYEQYF.

The V call is TRBV7-2, the J call TRBJ2-1, with 10 nucleotides matching TRBD2. V was pared by 6 bases and J by 6 bases, with 2 bases of the junction left unmatched. The CDR3 extends over 13 amino acids. Germline CDR1 is SGHTA and CDR2 is FQGNSA. CDR3 DNA: TGTGCCAGCAGGGCTAGCGGGAGCAATGAGCAGTTCTTC. Translated: CASRASGSNEQFF.